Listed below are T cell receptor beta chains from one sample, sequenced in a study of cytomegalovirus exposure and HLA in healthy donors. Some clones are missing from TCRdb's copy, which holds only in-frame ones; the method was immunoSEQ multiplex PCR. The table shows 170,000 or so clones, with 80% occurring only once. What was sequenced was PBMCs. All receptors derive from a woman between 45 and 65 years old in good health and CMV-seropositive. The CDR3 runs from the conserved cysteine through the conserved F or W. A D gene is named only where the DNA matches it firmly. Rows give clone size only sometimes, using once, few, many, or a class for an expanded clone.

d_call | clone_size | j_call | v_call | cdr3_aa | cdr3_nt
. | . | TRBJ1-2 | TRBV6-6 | CASSYVQGDGYTF | TGTGCCAGCAGTTACGTACAGGGTGATGGCTACACCTTC
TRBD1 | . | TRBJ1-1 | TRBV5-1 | CASSPRTGRTEAFF | TGCGCCAGCAGCCCCCGGACAGGGAGGACTGAAGCTTTCTTT
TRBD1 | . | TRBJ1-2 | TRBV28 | CASSIPGTGTNYGYTF | TGTGCCAGCAGTATACCCGGGACAGGCACTAACTATGGCTACACCTTC
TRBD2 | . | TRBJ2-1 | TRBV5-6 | CASIEARIAGEEFF | TGTGCTTCAATCGAGGCACGGATAGCGGGAGAGGAGTTCTTC
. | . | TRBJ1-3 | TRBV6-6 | CASRPLQGFSGNTIYF | TGTGCCAGCAGACCGTTACAGGGATTTTCTGGAAACACCATATATTTT
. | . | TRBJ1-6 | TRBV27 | CASSLSGPAYNSPLHF | TGTGCCAGCAGTTTATCGGGGCCGGCTTATAATTCACCCCTCCACTTT
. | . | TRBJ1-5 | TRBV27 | CASSLSAYSNQPQHF | TGTGCCAGCAGTTTGAGCGCCTATAGCAATCAGCCCCAGCATTTT
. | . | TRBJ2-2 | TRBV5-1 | CASSIRDPGTGELFF | TGCGCCAGCTCCATCCGCGATCCGGGCACCGGGGAGCTGTTTTTT
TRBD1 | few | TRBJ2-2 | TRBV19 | CASSSSQGVGTGELFF | TGTGCCAGTAGTTCATCACAGGGGGTTGGCACCGGGGAGCTGTTTTTT
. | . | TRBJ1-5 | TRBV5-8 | CASSLGTTGNQPQHF | TGTGCCAGCAGCTTGGGGACAACAGGCAATCAGCCCCAGCATTTT
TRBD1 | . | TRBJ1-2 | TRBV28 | CASSWPGQPNYGYTF | TGTGCCAGCAGTTGGCCGGGACAGCCTAACTATGGCTACACCTTC
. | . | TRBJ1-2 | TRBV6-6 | CASSYSFVDYGYTF | TGTGCCAGCAGTTACTCTTTCGTTGACTATGGCTACACCTTC
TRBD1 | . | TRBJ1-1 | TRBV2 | CASSHKRTGSNTEAFF | TGTGCCAGCAGCCATAAAAGGACAGGGTCGAACACTGAAGCTTTCTTT
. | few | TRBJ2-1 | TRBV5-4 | CASSSRLPALAYHEQFF | TGTGCCAGCAGCTCACGCTTACCGGCTTTAGCCTACCATGAGCAGTTCTTC
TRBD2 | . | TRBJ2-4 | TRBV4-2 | CASSQELAGALAKNIQYF | TGTGCCAGCAGCCAAGAACTAGCGGGGGCCTTAGCCAAAAACATTCAGTACTTC
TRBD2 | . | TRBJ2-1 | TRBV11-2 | CASSRGVAGRTSYNEQFF | TGTGCCAGCAGCCGGGGAGTAGCGGGGCGAACCTCCTACAATGAGCAGTTCTTC
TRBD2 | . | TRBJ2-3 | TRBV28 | CASSLFRGGRTDTQYF | TGTGCCAGCAGTTTATTTCGGGGGGGGCGCACAGATACGCAGTATTTT
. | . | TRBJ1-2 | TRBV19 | CASSIRSRTDYGYTF | TGTGCCAGTAGTATAAGGTCCAGGACAGACTATGGCTACACCTTC
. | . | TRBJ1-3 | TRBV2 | CASSEFRGSGNTIYF | TGTGCCAGCAGTGAATTCAGGGGCTCTGGAAACACCATATATTTT
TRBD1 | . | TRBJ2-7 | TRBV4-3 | CASSQEYKGAFPYEQYF | TGCGCCAGCAGCCAAGAATATAAGGGGGCGTTCCCCTACGAGCAGTACTTC
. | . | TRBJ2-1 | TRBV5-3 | CARSFSRPGDEQFF | TGTGCCAGAAGCTTTAGCAGGCCCGGGGATGAGCAGTTCTTC
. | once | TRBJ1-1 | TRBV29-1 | CSVEYGINTEAFF | TGCAGCGTTGAATACGGGATTAACACTGAAGCTTTCTTT
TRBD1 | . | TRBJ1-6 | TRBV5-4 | CASSFLTGGNSPLHF | TGTGCCAGCAGCTTTTTGACAGGGGGAAATTCACCCCTCCACTTT
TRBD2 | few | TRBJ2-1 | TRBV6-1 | CASSRGSGTGDEQFF | TGTGCCAGCAGCAGGGGTAGCGGGACCGGCGATGAGCAGTTCTTC
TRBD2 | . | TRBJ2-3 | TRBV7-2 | CASSSRRGLGPDTQYF | TGTGCCAGCAGCTCGAGGAGGGGACTAGGGCCAGATACGCAGTATTTT
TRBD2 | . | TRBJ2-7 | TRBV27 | CATGGAYEQYF | TGTGCCACGGGGGGGGCATACGAGCAGTACTTC
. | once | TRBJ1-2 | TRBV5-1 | CASSEGSNYGYTF | TGCGCCAGCAGTGAGGGATCTAACTATGGCTACACCTTC
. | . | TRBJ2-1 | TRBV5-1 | CASSLQGGNEQFF | TGCGCCAGCAGCTTACAGGGGGGGAATGAGCAGTTCTTC
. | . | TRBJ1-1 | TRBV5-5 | CASSLNRNTEAFF | TGTGCCAGCAGCTTGAACAGGAACACTGAAGCTTTCTTT
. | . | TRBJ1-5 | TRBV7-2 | CASSSFRNQPQHF | TGTGCCAGCAGCTCTTTCCGCAATCAGCCCCAGCATTTT
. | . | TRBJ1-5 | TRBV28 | CASLSYNQPQHF | TGTGCCAGCCTAAGTTACAATCAGCCCCAGCATTTT
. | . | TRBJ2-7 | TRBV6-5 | CASSPRLNEQYF | TGTGCCAGCAGCCCCCGCCTAAACGAGCAGTACTTC
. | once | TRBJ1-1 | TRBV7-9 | CASSLAQNTEAFF | TGTGCCAGCAGCTTAGCCCAGAACACTGAAGCTTTCTTT
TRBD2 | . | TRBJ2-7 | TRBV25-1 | CASSEFYLAGEEQYF | TGTGCCAGCAGTGAGTTTTATCTAGCGGGAGAGGAGCAGTACTTC
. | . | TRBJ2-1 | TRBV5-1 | CASSLGQSSYNEQFF | TGCGCCAGCAGCCTAGGACAGAGCTCCTACAATGAGCAGTTCTTC
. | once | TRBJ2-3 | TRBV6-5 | CASSYLQGDTDTQYF | TGTGCCAGCAGTTACTTACAGGGAGACACAGATACGCAGTATTTT
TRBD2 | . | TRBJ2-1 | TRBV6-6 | CASSKGREGLGEQFF | TGTGCCAGCAGTAAGGGGCGGGAGGGCCTAGGTGAGCAGTTCTTC
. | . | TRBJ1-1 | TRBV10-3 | CAIKREGTEAFF | TGTGCCATCAAACGAGAGGGCACTGAAGCTTTCTTT
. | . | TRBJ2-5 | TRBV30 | CAWSVAETQYF | TGTGCCTGGAGTGTGGCAGAGACCCAGTACTTC
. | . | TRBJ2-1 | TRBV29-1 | CSVGHLSSYNEQFF | TGCAGCGTGGGACACTTGAGCTCCTACAATGAGCAGTTCTTC
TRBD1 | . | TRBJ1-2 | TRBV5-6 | CASSLAQGAIYGYTF | TGTGCCAGCAGCTTGGCTCAGGGGGCGATCTATGGCTACACCTTC
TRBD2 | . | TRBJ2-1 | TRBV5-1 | CASSLDPAGGPNSYNEQFF | TGCGCCAGCAGCTTGGATCCAGCGGGGGGGCCGAACTCCTACAATGAGCAGTTCTTC
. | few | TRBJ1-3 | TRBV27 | CASSLRGQGLNTIYF | TGTGCCAGCAGTTTACGTGGTCAGGGGTTAAACACCATATATTTT
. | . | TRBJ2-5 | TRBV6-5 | CASSKAGQSGETQYF | TGTGCCAGCAGTAAGGCGGGACAGTCGGGAGAGACCCAGTACTTC
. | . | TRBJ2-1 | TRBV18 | CASSPGRNEQFF | TGTGCCAGCTCACCAGGGAGGAATGAGCAGTTCTTC
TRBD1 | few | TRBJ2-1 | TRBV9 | CASRPGTGEGNEQFF | TGTGCCAGCAGGCCAGGGACAGGGGAAGGCAATGAGCAGTTCTTC
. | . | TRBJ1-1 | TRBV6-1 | CASSEAGLHRTEAFF | TGTGCCAGCAGTGAAGCGGGACTTCATAGGACTGAAGCTTTCTTT
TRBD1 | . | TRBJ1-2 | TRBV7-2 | CASSSYRGPFYGYTF | TGTGCCAGCAGCTCCTACAGGGGGCCTTTCTATGGCTACACCTTC
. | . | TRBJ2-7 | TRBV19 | CASSTRGTAPVEQYF | TGTGCCAGTAGTACCCGCGGGACAGCCCCCGTTGAGCAGTACTTC
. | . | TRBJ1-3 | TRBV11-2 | CASSSFQGPGNTIYF | TGTGCCAGCAGCTCTTTCCAGGGGCCCGGAAACACCATATATTTT
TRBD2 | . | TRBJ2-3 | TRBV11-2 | CASSYSGVNTQYF | TGTGCCAGCAGCTATAGCGGGGTTAATACGCAGTATTTT
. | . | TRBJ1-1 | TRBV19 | CASSTKTKMNTEAFF | TGTGCCAGTAGTACCAAGACAAAGATGAACACTGAAGCTTTCTTT
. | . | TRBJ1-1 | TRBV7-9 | CASSLGTGTEAFF | TGTGCCAGCAGCTTGGGGACTGGCACTGAAGCTTTCTTT
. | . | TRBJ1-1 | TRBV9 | CASSSAQPNTEAFF | TGTGCCAGCAGCTCAGCACAGCCGAACACTGAAGCTTTCTTT
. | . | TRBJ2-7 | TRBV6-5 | CASRMREAATYEQYF | TGTGCCAGCAGGATGAGGGAGGCCGCCACCTACGAGCAGTACTTC
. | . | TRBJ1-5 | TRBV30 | CAWNIKGGNQPQHF | TGTGCCTGGAATATTAAAGGGGGAAATCAGCCCCAGCATTTT
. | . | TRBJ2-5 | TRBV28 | CASALGGSTQETQYF | TGTGCCAGCGCCCTAGGAGGGTCTACACAAGAGACCCAGTACTTC
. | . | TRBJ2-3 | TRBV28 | CASSRLGSDTQYF | TGTGCCAGCTCCAGACTAGGATCAGATACGCAGTATTTT
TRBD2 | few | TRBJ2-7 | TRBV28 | CASSARGGARRGSYEQYF | TGTGCCAGCAGTGCCCGAGGTGGGGCTAGACGCGGGAGCTACGAGCAGTACTTC